One and the same sample provided the 24 T cell receptor beta chains below, sequenced in a study of coeliac disease. Sequencing was performed with immunoSEQ multiplex PCR; in TCRdb, only in-frame clones are kept and a portion is missing. The sample includes about 5,400 clones, 50% to 60% seen only once; the top ten take around 6%. Material for sequencing was intraepithelial lymphocytes from the gut. The receptors here all came from a woman aged 30 to 39 with active celiac disease.

The chain is built from TRBV7-6 and TRBJ2-2; D possibly corresponds to TRBD1 (5 bases). The CDR3 has 16 amino acids. Deletions cut 1 base from V and 0 bases from J, with 9 bases between. Germline CDR1 and CDR2: SGHVS and FNYEAQ. The CDR3 sequence is CASSLVQGTNTGELFF. CDR3 sequence (DNA): TGTGCCAGCAGCTTAGTCCAGGGTACGAACACCGGGGAGCTGTTTTTT. The entire variable domain, with the rest obtained from reference TRBV7-6 and TRBJ2-2, is as follows: GAGVSQSPRYKVTKRGQDVALRCDPISGHVSLYWYRQALGQGPEFLTYFNYEAQQDKSGLPNDRFSAERPEGSISTLTIQRTEQRDSAMYRCASSLVQGTNTGELFFGEGSRLTVL.

This chain uses TRBV28 with TRBJ1-4; TRBD1 matches at 7 bases. V dropped 5 bases and J dropped 7; count of bases not matched to a gene: 13. Germline loops: CDR1 MDHEN, CDR2 SYDVKM. The CDR3 covers 16 residues. The CDR3 reads CASSPSHRGLFEKLFF. The CDR3 coding sequence is TGTGCCAGCAGTCCATCACACAGGGGCCTCTTTGAAAAACTGTTTTTT.

This rearrangement joins TRBV11-2 to TRBJ1-1, with TRBD1 identical over 8 bases. Germline-derived CDR1 and CDR2 are SGHAT and FQNNGV. CDR3 length: 17 amino acids. After removal of 5 bases from V and 1 base from J, the junction contained 12 bases not matched to a gene. CDR3 sequence: CASSPVRVGTGNTEAFF. The CDR3 bases are TGTGCCAGCAGCCCGGTCAGAGTCGGGACAGGGAACACTGAAGCTTTCTTT.

Relative to its sample, this clone is medium-sized. The chain has TRBV5-1 and TRBJ2-7; 9 bases line up with TRBD2. Per germline, CDR1 SGHRS and CDR2 YFSETQ. CDR3 length equals 13 residues. Trimming cost V 4 bases and J 5 bases; bases outside gene matches: 4. The CDR3 here is CASSPRGGDEQYF. In DNA form, the CDR3 reads TGCGCCAGCAGCCCGCGGGGGGGAGACGAGCAGTACTTC.

This chain connects TRBV28 to TRBJ1-4, with TRBD1 matching over 10 bases. Germline values: CDR1 MDHEN, CDR2 SYDVKM. V lost 4 bases, J lost 5 bases, and 4 bases stayed unmatched. This CDR3 has 15 residues. The CDR3 DNA sequence: TGTGCCAGCAGTTCCTCGGACAGGGGGAATGAAAAACTGTTTTTT. It yields the protein CASSSSDRGNEKLFF.

The chain is built from TRBV28 and TRBJ1-4; D is unresolved. The CDR3 has 14 amino acids. Trimming took 2 bases from V and 8 from J, leaving 12 bases between them. CDR1 is MDHEN, CDR2 SYDVKM, per germline. In nucleotides, the CDR3 is TGTGCCAGCAGTTTAAGGGTCTCGGGAGAAAAACTGTTTTTT. The encoded protein is CASSLRVSGEKLFF. Full variable domain (outside the CDR3, taken from reference TRBV28 and TRBJ1-4): DVKVTQSSRYLVKRTGEKVFLECVQDMDHENMFWYRQDPGLGLRLIYFSYDVKMKEKGDIPEGYSVSREKKERFSLILESASTNQTSMYLCASSLRVSGEKLFFGSGTQLSVL.

In this sample, this clone turned up a few times. The genes are TRBV15 and TRBJ1-5, with 7 bases identical to TRBD1. Per the germline V gene, CDR1 is LNHNV and CDR2 is YYDKDF (reference sequence). This CDR3 region has 16 residues. V shed 1 base and J 3 bases; nucleotides not matched to a gene: 6. Here the CDR3 reads CATSRARQGHNQPQHF. CDR3 DNA: TGTGCCACCAGCAGAGCCAGACAGGGACACAATCAGCCCCAGCATTTT.

Sample share makes this clone medium-sized. The chain employs TRBV7-2 and TRBJ2-7, with 7 bases aligning to TRBD2. The V gene end was trimmed by 3 bases and the J gene end by 1 base; junction bases not matched to a gene: 0. Germline loops: CDR1 SGHTA, CDR2 FQGNSA. This CDR3 is 13 amino acids long. The CDR3 here is CASSFGGSYEQYF. The CDR3 nucleotides read TGTGCCAGCAGCTTCGGGGGGTCCTACGAGCAGTACTTC.

The J gene is TRBJ2-7, the V gene TRBV15; 8 bases match TRBD1. CDR1 and CDR2 (germline): LNHNV, YYDKDF (reference sequence). CDR3 length: 15 residues. V dropped 0 bases and J dropped 1; count of bases not matched to a gene: 2. This CDR3 reads CATSREGTGSYEQYF. CDR3 nucleotides: TGTGCCACCAGCAGAGAGGGGACAGGTTCCTACGAGCAGTACTTC. Variable domain in full (rest from reference TRBV15 and TRBJ2-7): DAMVIQNPRYQVTQFGKPVTLSCSQTLNHNVMYWYQQKSSQAPKLLFHYYDKDFNNEADTPDNFQSRRPNTSFCFLDIRSPGLGDTAMYLCATSREGTGSYEQYFGPGTRLTVT.

This chain joins TRBV5-4 and TRBJ2-5, with TRBD2 identical over 7 bases. This CDR3 contains 13 residues. The V segment lost 3 bases and the J segment 2 bases; nucleotides outside the gene matches: 1. Germline V gene sequence: CDR1 SGHNT, CDR2 YYREEE (reference sequence). The CDR3, as DNA: TGTGCCAGCAGCTCGGGGGGTCAAGAGACCCAGTACTTC. Its protein is CASSSGGQETQYF.

The V gene is TRBV6-5, the J gene TRBJ1-4; 8 bases agree with TRBD1. CDR3 length: 14 amino acids. The germline gives CDR1 MNHEY, CDR2 SVGAGI. Trimming removed 6 bases from V and 6 bases from J; junction bases left unmatched: 6. The CDR3 region is CASSIQGGHEKLFF. For the CDR3, the DNA is TGTGCCAGCAGCATACAGGGGGGGCATGAAAAACTGTTTTTT.

CDR3 bases: TGTGCTAGTGGTTTGGAGTCAGGGACTGAAGCTTTCTTT. This gives the protein CASGLESGTEAFF. The gene calls are TRBV12-5 and TRBJ1-1; D may be TRBD1 (5 bases). Germline assignment: CDR1 LGHNT and CDR2 FRNRAP. The CDR3 is 13 residues long. The V gene lost 1 base and the J gene lost 5 bases, with 8 bases spanning the gap. Together with reference TRBV12-5 and TRBJ1-1, the CDR3 gives the full variable domain: DARVTQTPRHKVTEMGQEVTMRCQPILGHNTVFWYRQTMMQGLELLAYFRNRAPLDDSGMPKDRFSAEMPDATLATLKIQPSEPRDSAVYFCASGLESGTEAFFGQGTRLTVV.

Only a few counts were recorded for this clone. A far larger clone is only one base removed, so a read error is likely. This rearrangement joins TRBV29-1 to TRBJ2-7; 9 bases line up with TRBD1. Germline V gene data show CDR1 as SQVTM and CDR2 as ANQGSEA. V dropped 6 bases and J dropped 6; count of bases not matched to a gene: 12. CDR3 length equals 14 residues. CDR3 coding DNA: TGCAGCGTCCTTTGGGACAGGGCGCCTCGCGAGCAGTACTTC. It yields the protein CSVLWDRAPREQYF.

J is TRBJ2-1 and V is TRBV7-3, with D maybe TRBD2 (6 bases). The CDR3 is made up of 16 amino acids. CDR1 and CDR2 (germline): SGHTA, FQGTGA. The ends were cut back, 10 bases at V and 5 bases at J, with 24 bases in the middle. DNA for the CDR3: TGTGCCACCAAAGAGTCTGGCGGGGATGGTAACAATGAGCAGTTCTTC. Translation: CATKESGGDGNNEQFF.

The rearrangement uses TRBV15 and TRBJ1-5, with a tentative D call TRBD1 (6 bases). This CDR3 region has 16 residues. Trimming left V 5 bases short and J 7 bases short, with 21 bases between. Per the germline V gene, CDR1 is LNHNV and CDR2 is YYDKDF (reference sequence). The CDR3 DNA reads as TGTGCCACCAGCCGCCCGGGACAAGAATTCGGGCAGCCCCAGCATTTT. This encodes CATSRPGQEFGQPQHF.

The count of this clone is one. The chain joins TRBV5-1 to TRBJ1-5; D remains unclear. CDR3 length: 14 amino acids. V lost 0 bases and J lost 6, with 10 bases in between. CDR1 and CDR2 (germline): SGHRS, YFSETQ. CDR3 in DNA: TGCGCCAGCAGCTTGGCCCCGGGAACTCAGCCCCAGCATTTT. Protein: CASSLAPGTQPQHF.

The gene calls are TRBV4-3 and TRBJ1-1; D not resolved. V was trimmed by 2 bases and J by 2 bases, leaving 12 bases between them. This CDR3 spans 15 amino acids. Germline V gene lookup returns CDR1 LGHNA and CDR2 YSLEER. The CDR3 sequence: CASSQPDSLNTEAFF. The DNA of the CDR3 is TGCGCCAGCAGCCAACCGGACTCTCTAAACACTGAAGCTTTCTTT.

Judged by abundance, this clone is medium-sized. The J gene is TRBJ1-2, the V gene TRBV4-2; 7 bases align to TRBD1. Germline V CDR1 and CDR2: LGHNA, YNFKEQ. V dropped 2 bases and J dropped 7; count of bases not matched to a gene: 10. The CDR3 sequence is 15 residues long. CDR3 sequence: CASSQLEGTAFGYTF. The CDR3 nucleotides are TGTGCCAGCAGCCAACTAGAGGGGACAGCCTTTGGCTACACCTTC.

A few counts support this clone. The chain carries TRBV28 and TRBJ1-4; D is unresolved. Looked up from germline, CDR1 is MDHEN and CDR2 is SYDVKM. V lost 6 bases to trimming and J lost 1 base, with 12 bases between them. The CDR3 totals 15 residues. The CDR3 loop reads CASSKSSGTNEKLFF. Written as DNA, the CDR3 is TGTGCCAGCAGCAAATCTAGTGGAACTAATGAAAAACTGTTTTTT.

The chain joins TRBV7-6 to TRBJ2-7; 8 nucleotides agree with TRBD1. CDR1 and CDR2 (germline): SGHVS, FNYEAQ. With 1 base clipped from V and 2 bases from J, the junction kept 4 bases outside the gene matches. The CDR3 loop spans 15 amino acids. The CDR3 here is CASSLEAGGTYEQYF. The DNA of the CDR3 is TGTGCCAGCAGCTTAGAGGCAGGGGGCACCTACGAGCAGTACTTC. The entire variable domain, with the rest obtained from reference TRBV7-6 and TRBJ2-7, is as follows: GAGVSQSPRYKVTKRGQDVALRCDPISGHVSLYWYRQALGQGPEFLTYFNYEAQQDKSGLPNDRFSAERPEGSISTLTIQRTEQRDSAMYRCASSLEAGGTYEQYFGPGTRLTVT.

J is TRBJ1-2 and V is TRBV23-1; D perhaps matches TRBD1 (5 bases). TRBV23-1 is reported as an ORF; its role is uncertain. V was cut by 0 bases and J by 1 base, with 27 bases left in between. The CDR3 has 21 amino acids. The CDR3, as DNA: TGCGCCAGCAGTCAATCGAGTATGGGTCCGACAGTATCATCAGGTAACTATGGCTACACCTTC. Its translation: CASSQSSMGPTVSSGNYGYTF.

The table lists this clone with a few counts. The chain couples TRBV5-4 to TRBJ2-3, with D possibly being TRBD2 (6 bases). The germline CDR1 and CDR2 sequences are SGHNT and YYREEE (reference sequence). The CDR3 is 15 amino acids. V was shortened by 6 bases and J by 3 bases, with 17 bases between the two germline ends. CDR3 in DNA: TGTGCCAGCATGGACCCCCGGGAGATAACAGATACGCAGTATTTT. Translation gives CASMDPREITDTQYF.

V is TRBV7-2 and J is TRBJ2-5; 8 bases are shared with TRBD1. This CDR3 region has 16 residues. Germline lookup yields CDR1 SGHTA and CDR2 FQGNSA. After removal of 6 bases from V and 0 bases from J, the junction contained 9 bases not matched to a gene. The CDR3 nucleotides read TGTGCCAGCAGTCTCCGGACAGGGAACTACCAAGAGACCCAGTACTTC. This encodes CASSLRTGNYQETQYF.

This chain links TRBV9 with TRBJ2-2; D not certain. Germline assignment: CDR1 SGDLS and CDR2 YYNGEE. The length of the CDR3 is 13 residues. The ends were cut back, 0 bases at V and 5 bases at J, with 5 bases in the middle. CDR3 in amino acids: CASSVALTGELFF. The DNA of the CDR3 is TGTGCCAGCAGCGTAGCTCTAACCGGGGAGCTGTTTTTT.